Below, 5 T cell receptor beta chains from the same sample are listed, as sequenced in a study of shared clonotypes between healthy human individuals (dated by TCRdb to the early 2020s). Receptor amplification or capture employed the immunoSEQ multiplex PCR assay. This is the immuneACCESS table as TCRdb keeps it, with only in-frame sequences that have V and J called. A part of the clones is gone; compared with another copy, unresolved V genes explain less than half, and the rest is unexplained. Here the sample has millions of clones; about 95% occur a single time. Together, the top ten hold approximately 0.13% of the sample. The sample comprised naive CD4+ T cells sorted from blood. Explained via the paper, the cell subset or site label denotes: CD45RA+ positively selected. The receptors derive from a man aged 18 to 29 in good health.

Of note for this clone: The identical CDR3 is also encoded by other nucleotide sequences in the sample. The chain combines TRBV7-2 with TRBJ2-5, with D hard to call. Germline V gene sequence: CDR1 SGHTA, CDR2 FQGNSA. Trimming left V 6 bases short and J 5 bases short, with 7 bases between. The length of the CDR3 is 11 residues. The CDR3, as DNA: TGTGCCAGCAGTTCTCGGGAGACCCAGTACTTC. This sequence encodes CASSSRETQYF.

V is TRBV18 and J is TRBJ2-2; the D is unclear. V was pared by 0 bases and J by 4 bases, with 12 bases between. Germline loops: CDR1 KGHSH, CDR2 LQKENI. The CDR3 has 16 amino acids. The CDR3 reads CASSPPTPSTTGELFF. The CDR3 region has the DNA TGTGCCAGCTCACCACCGACCCCGAGTACCACCGGGGAGCTGTTTTTT.

This clone was observed a single time. The chain has TRBV15 and TRBJ1-6, with 7 bases that match TRBD1. Trimming at V came to 1 base and at J to 7 bases, leaving 4 bases not matched to a gene. The germline V gene has CDR1 LNHNV and CDR2 YYDKDF (reference sequence). This CDR3 has 15 amino acids. The CDR3 here is CATSRGTTGNSPLHF. CDR3 nucleotide sequence: TGTGCCACCAGCAGAGGAACGACAGGGAATTCACCCCTCCACTTT.

J is TRBJ1-4 and V is TRBV2, with 7 bases matching TRBD1. Germline CDR1 and CDR2: SNHLY and FYNNEI. The ends lost 7 bases at V and 5 bases at J; junction bases unmatched: 7. The CDR3 contains 14 residues. The CDR3 sequence is CASILDRANEKLFF. The CDR3, as DNA: TGTGCCAGCATTTTAGACAGGGCCAATGAAAAACTGTTTTTT.

The V call is TRBV6-6, the J call TRBJ2-3, with 7 bases identical to TRBD2. This CDR3 has 16 residues. CDR1 and CDR2 (germline): MNHNY, SVGAGI (reference sequence). The junction had 14 bases not matched to a gene; V was cut back by 6 bases and J by 5 bases. CDR3 in DNA: TGTGCCAGCAGCCCTAATGGCGGGAGAAGACAAGATACGCAGTATTTT. It yields the protein CASSPNGGRRQDTQYF.